Listed below are T cell receptor beta chains from one sample, sequenced in a study of blood T cell repertoires in COVID-19. Clones were read by immunoSEQ multiplex PCR, and TCRdb kept only the in-frame ones, dropping some. The profile covers roughly 150,000 clones, with around 84% appearing a single time and roughly 8% taken by the ten largest. The sequencing input was PBMCs or T cells enriched from blood (not recorded which). These receptor sequences come from a woman aged 45 to 65 who had recovered from COVID-19. The CDR3 runs from the conserved cysteine through the conserved F or W. A D gene is named only where the DNA matches it firmly. Expanded clones are given a class, and other clones once, few, many or no size at all.

>TRBD1|TRBV7-2|-|TRBJ1-1
CASSSRLGGLTEAFF
TGTGCCAGCAGCTCAAGGTTAGGGGGCCTCACTGAAGCTTTCTTT
>-|TRBV15|-|TRBJ2-5
CATSRSPQETQYF
TGTGCCACCAGCCGGTCTCCCCAAGAGACCCAGTACTTC
>-|TRBV7-2|few|TRBJ1-1
CASSSGYSEAFF
TGTGCCAGCAGCTCGGGATACTCCGAAGCTTTCTTT
>-|TRBV21-1|-|TRBJ1-1
CASSKVAGDWSTEAFF
TGTGCCAGCAGCAAAGTGGCGGGGGATTGGAGCACTGAAGCTTTCTTT
>TRBD1|TRBV7-9|-|TRBJ1-2
CASTQPGTGGGYTF
TGTGCCAGCACACAACCCGGGACAGGCGGCGGCTACACCTTC
>-|TRBV28|-|TRBJ1-5
CASSFSNQPQHF
TGTGCCAGCAGTTTTTCTAATCAGCCCCAGCATTTT
>TRBD1|TRBV19|-|TRBJ1-6
CASAADRGLSPLHF
TGTGCCAGCGCCGCGGACAGGGGGCTTTCACCCCTCCACTTT
>-|TRBV5-1|-|TRBJ1-2
CASSLEQGGTYGYTF
TGCGCCAGCAGCTTGGAACAGGGAGGGACCTATGGCTACACCTTC
>-|TRBV3-1/TRBV3-2|once|TRBJ1-6
CASSQLPESSPLHF
TGTGCCAGCAGCCAATTACCGGAGAGTTCACCCCTCCACTTT
>TRBD2|TRBV3-1/TRBV3-2|once|TRBJ2-7
CASDGLAGGPGGSYEQYF
TGTGCCAGCGATGGACTAGCGGGGGGGCCGGGTGGTTCCTACGAGCAGTACTTC
>TRBD1|TRBV24-1|-|TRBJ2-4
CATSDPDRGHIQYF
TGTGCCACCAGTGACCCGGACAGGGGGCACATTCAGTACTTC
>-|TRBV6-1|once|TRBJ1-2
CASSEQGRYGYTF
TGTGCCAGCAGTGAACAGGGGCGGTATGGCTACACCTTC
>TRBD1|TRBV28|-|TRBJ1-5
CASSFGGTGGFRLDQPQHF
TGTGCCAGCAGTTTTGGGGGGACAGGGGGCTTTCGATTGGATCAGCCCCAGCATTTT
>-|TRBV11-2|few|TRBJ1-3
CASSLEVGYRPSSGNTIYF
TGTGCCAGCAGCTTAGAGGTGGGTTACAGGCCCAGCTCTGGAAACACCATATATTTT
>-|TRBV9|-|TRBJ1-5
CASSVGWGRGQPQHF
TGTGCCAGCAGCGTAGGGTGGGGAAGGGGGCAGCCCCAGCATTTT
>-|TRBV7-4|-|TRBJ2-3
CASSRPDRLPDTQYF
TGTGCCAGCAGCCGTCCCGACAGGTTACCAGATACGCAGTATTTT
>TRBD1|TRBV11-1|-|TRBJ2-5
CASSLGPGQGEETQYF
TGTGCCAGCAGCTTGGGCCCGGGACAGGGGGAAGAGACCCAGTACTTC
>TRBD1|TRBV6-2/TRBV6-3|-|TRBJ1-2
CASSDPGQGAYGYTF
TGTGCCAGCAGTGACCCGGGACAGGGGGCTTATGGCTACACCTTC
>TRBD1|TRBV24-1|-|TRBJ2-5
CATSAPGQGKETQYF
TGTGCCACCAGTGCCCCGGGACAGGGTAAAGAGACCCAGTACTTC
>-|TRBV21-1|few|TRBJ2-5
CASSKFSETQYF
TGTGCCAGCAGCAAATTTTCGGAGACCCAGTACTTC
>-|TRBV9|-|TRBJ1-2
CASSDRANYGYTF
TGTGCCAGCAGCGACAGGGCTAACTATGGCTACACCTTC
>TRBD1|TRBV29-1|-|TRBJ2-5
CSATGGGETQYF
TGCAGCGCCACAGGGGGCGGCGAGACCCAGTACTTC
>-|TRBV5-5|-|TRBJ2-5
CASSFGYQETQYF
TGTGCCAGCAGCTTCGGGTACCAAGAGACCCAGTACTTC
>-|TRBV28|-|TRBJ1-2
CAVWGRGIGYTF
TGTGCCGTATGGGGCCGGGGGATCGGCTACACCTTC
>-|TRBV6-5|-|TRBJ1-5
CASSLGQSRQPQHF
TGTGCCAGCAGTTTAGGACAGTCTCGTCAGCCCCAGCATTTT
>-|TRBV7-9|few|TRBJ1-1
CASSLAPWGIIPPNTEAFF
TGTGCCAGCAGCTTAGCCCCATGGGGCATCATTCCCCCTAACACTGAAGCTTTCTTT
>-|TRBV7-9|-|TRBJ1-2
CASSFGPPPGQGYTF
TGTGCCAGCAGCTTCGGTCCCCCGCCGGGTCAGGGCTACACCTTC
>TRBD2|TRBV3-1/TRBV3-2|-|TRBJ2-7
CASSRLASYEQYF
TGTGCCAGCAGCCGACTAGCGTCGTACGAGCAGTACTTC
>TRBD2|TRBV6-5|-|TRBJ2-5
CASTLAGGQETQYF
TGTGCCAGCACCCTTGCGGGGGGACAAGAGACCCAGTACTTC
>-|TRBV29-1|-|TRBJ2-7
CSVDFQGGYEQYF
TGCAGCGTTGATTTCCAGGGAGGCTACGAGCAGTACTTC
>TRBD2|TRBV9|-|TRBJ2-3
CASSVGTSGFTDTQYF
TGTGCCAGCAGCGTAGGAACTAGCGGATTCACAGATACGCAGTATTTT
>-|TRBV5-8|-|TRBJ1-1
CASSLAVVRVNTEAFF
TGTGCCAGCAGCTTGGCGGTGGTGCGGGTGAACACTGAAGCTTTCTTT
>-|TRBV9|-|TRBJ2-3
CASSASPYRDVGTDTQYF
TGTGCCAGCAGCGCCAGCCCGTACAGGGATGTGGGAACAGATACGCAGTATTTT
>TRBD1|TRBV9|-|TRBJ1-2
CASSVATGAYGGYTF
TGTGCCAGCAGCGTAGCTACAGGGGCCTACGGGGGCTACACCTTC
>-|TRBV9|-|TRBJ2-5
CASSETGHILETQYF
TGTGCCAGCAGCGAGACGGGACACATATTAGAGACCCAGTACTTC
>TRBD2|TRBV6-5|-|TRBJ2-2
CASGRGGVNTGELFF
TGTGCCAGCGGTCGGGGAGGGGTTAACACCGGGGAGCTGTTTTTT
>TRBD1|TRBV14|-|TRBJ2-7
CASSQDRGRSYEQYF
TGTGCCAGCAGCCAGGACAGGGGGCGATCCTACGAGCAGTACTTC
>TRBD2|TRBV6-5|-|TRBJ2-1
CASSPTSGRAGEQFF
TGTGCCAGCAGTCCTACTAGCGGGAGGGCCGGTGAGCAGTTCTTC
>-|TRBV13|-|TRBJ2-2
CASSLVSLTGELFF
TGTGCCAGCAGCTTAGTGAGCCTTACCGGGGAGCTGTTTTTT
>-|TRBV15|-|TRBJ1-5
CATSIDINQPQHF
TGTGCCACCAGCATAGATATTAATCAGCCCCAGCATTTT
>-|TRBV3-1/TRBV3-2|once|TRBJ1-1
CASGSGWNTEAFF
TGTGCCAGCGGATCAGGGTGGAACACTGAAGCTTTCTTT
>-|TRBV7-2|few|TRBJ1-1
CASSRQGTLLRNTEAFF
TGTGCCAGCAGCCGCCAGGGGACCCTTCTTCGGAACACTGAAGCTTTCTTT
>TRBD1|TRBV19|few|TRBJ1-3
CASSTGGNGNTIYF
TGTGCCAGTAGCACAGGGGGCAATGGAAACACCATATATTTT
>TRBD2|TRBV5-6|-|TRBJ2-1
CASSLGAGGTSYNEQFF
TGTGCCAGCAGCTTGGGAGCGGGAGGCACCTCCTACAATGAGCAGTTCTTC
>TRBD1|TRBV6-5|-|TRBJ1-1
CASSKGQAPRAFF
TGTGCCAGCAGTAAGGGACAGGCCCCCCGAGCTTTCTTT
>-|TRBV4-1|-|TRBJ1-1
CASSARGSTEAFF
TGCGCCAGCAGCGCAAGAGGTAGCACTGAAGCTTTCTTT